The rows below give T cell receptor beta chains drawn from one sample of a study of PD-L1 blockade in urothelial cancer. TCRdb keeps only in-frame clones here, not all; method: immunoSEQ multiplex PCR. The sample has around 46,000 clones, 85% to 90% seen once. Sequencing was performed on PBMCs, taken around atezolizumab (anti-PD-L1) treatment. These TCRs come from a man aged 55-75 years with urothelial cancer. The CDR3 runs from the conserved cysteine through the conserved F or W. The order of the fields is J gene, clone size, V gene, D gene, CDR3 length, CDR3 protein, CDR3 DNA. D genes are given only for firm matches. Not all rows give a size; the values are once, few, many and, for expanded clones, a class.

TRBJ2-5,-,TRBV19,TRBD2,14,CASSIAGGQETQYF,TGTGCCAGTAGTATCGCGGGAGGGCAAGAGACCCAGTACTTC
TRBJ2-5,once,TRBV5-1,TRBD1,15,CASSLGIQGASAQYF,TGCGCCAGCAGCTTGGGGATACAGGGGGCGTCGGCCCAGTACTTC
TRBJ2-3,-,TRBV6-5,-,13,CASSYDGADTQYF,TGTGCCAGCAGTTACGACGGGGCAGATACGCAGTATTTT
TRBJ2-7,-,TRBV6-1,TRBD1,15,CASSRGTGISYEQYF,TGTGCCAGCAGTCGGGGGACAGGGATCTCCTACGAGCAGTACTTC
TRBJ2-7,once,TRBV4-1,TRBD2,16,CASSQGLAGGVNEQYF,TGCGCCAGCAGCCAAGGACTAGCGGGGGGAGTGAACGAGCAGTACTTC
TRBJ2-3,-,TRBV5-1,TRBD2,14,CASSNSGGADTQYF,TGCGCCAGCAGCAATAGCGGGGGGGCAGATACGCAGTATTTT
TRBJ2-1,-,TRBV7-7,-,13,CASSRSGNNEQFF,TGTGCCAGCAGCCGGAGTGGAAACAATGAGCAGTTCTTC
TRBJ2-3,-,TRBV5-4,TRBD2,16,CASSPKGLAGTDTQYF,TGTGCCAGCAGCCCTAAGGGACTAGCGGGAACAGATACGCAGTATTTT
TRBJ2-5,-,TRBV6-5,TRBD1,15,CASSYSGTVQETQYF,TGTGCCAGCAGTTACTCCGGGACAGTCCAAGAGACCCAGTACTTC
TRBJ1-5,-,TRBV27,-,15,CASSLSRQGNQPQHF,TGTGCCAGCAGTTTAAGCAGGCAGGGAAATCAGCCCCAGCATTTT
TRBJ1-5,-,TRBV2,TRBD1,14,CASSTGDSNQPQHF,TGTGCCAGCTCAACAGGGGATAGCAATCAGCCCCAGCATTTT
TRBJ2-2,once,TRBV9,TRBD2,16,CASSIGLAGDSGELFF,TGTGCCAGCAGCATCGGACTAGCGGGAGATAGCGGGGAGCTGTTTTTT
TRBJ2-6,few,TRBV25-1,TRBD1,16,CASSEGQGVGANVLTF,TGTGCCAGCAGTGAAGGACAGGGGGTAGGGGCCAACGTCCTGACTTTC
TRBJ2-3,-,TRBV11-3,-,13,CASSSQGADTQYF,TGTGCCAGCAGCTCACAGGGAGCAGATACGCAGTATTTT
TRBJ2-7,-,TRBV28,TRBD1,15,CASSSKTGPTYEQYF,TGTGCCAGCAGTTCTAAGACAGGGCCAACCTACGAGCAGTACTTC
TRBJ2-5,-,TRBV5-1,TRBD2,14,CASSLAASGETQYF,TGCGCCAGCAGCTTGGCCGCTAGCGGGGAGACCCAGTACTTC
TRBJ2-7,few,TRBV27,TRBD1,15,CASSWGTGGYYEQYF,TGTGCCAGCAGTTGGGGGACAGGGGGCTACTACGAGCAGTACTTC
TRBJ2-1,-,TRBV7-6,TRBD2,15,CASSYPGLRNNEQFF,TGTGCCAGCAGCTACCCGGGACTAAGGAACAATGAGCAGTTCTTC
TRBJ2-7,-,TRBV6-1,TRBD2,14,CASSEGSLAGVSYF,TGTGCCAGCAGTGAAGGATCGCTAGCGGGAGTATCATACTTC
TRBJ2-5,-,TRBV27,TRBD2,15,CASSSWTSGSKTQYF,TGTGCCAGCAGTTCCTGGACTAGCGGGAGCAAGACCCAGTACTTC
TRBJ2-5,once,TRBV5-1,TRBD2,18,CASSPGTIDNPYQETQYF,TGCGCCAGCAGCCCGGGGACTATCGACAACCCGTACCAAGAGACCCAGTACTTC
TRBJ2-1,-,TRBV5-4,TRBD2,15,CASSSGRGGNNEQFF,TGTGCCAGCAGCTCAGGGAGGGGAGGAAACAATGAGCAGTTCTTC
TRBJ2-3,once,TRBV27,-,15,CASSTWTTTTDTQYF,TGTGCCAGCAGCACGTGGACAACTACAACAGATACGCAGTATTTT
TRBJ2-3,-,TRBV6-5,TRBD2,15,CASSYPSGGKDTQYF,TGTGCCAGCAGTTACCCAAGCGGGGGGAAGGATACGCAGTATTTT
TRBJ2-5,-,TRBV29-1,TRBD1,19,CSVDVTTQTGRWIGETQYF,TGCAGCGTTGACGTTACTACACAGACAGGGCGGTGGATTGGAGAGACCCAGTACTTC
TRBJ2-2,-,TRBV7-9,-,12,CASSLGEGELFF,TGTGCCAGCAGCCTGGGCGAGGGGGAGCTGTTTTTT
TRBJ2-7,-,TRBV27,TRBD2,15,CASSPRLAGVHEQYF,TGTGCCAGCAGTCCCAGGCTAGCGGGGGTCCACGAGCAGTACTTC
TRBJ2-7,once,TRBV18,-,14,CASSPQDSIYEQYF,TGTGCCAGCTCACCACAAGACAGCATATACGAGCAGTACTTC
TRBJ2-2,once,TRBV5-1,TRBD2,20,CASSPGLAAVFTANTGELFF,TGCGCCAGCAGCCCTGGACTAGCGGCCGTGTTTACCGCGAACACCGGGGAGCTGTTTTTT
TRBJ2-5,-,TRBV28,TRBD2,15,CASSPQGLAEETQYF,TGTGCCAGCAGTCCACAGGGACTAGCTGAAGAGACCCAGTACTTC
TRBJ1-3,-,TRBV19,-,14,CASSIDSSGNTIYF,TGTGCCAGTAGTATCGACAGCTCTGGAAACACCATATATTTT
TRBJ2-3,-,TRBV28,-,15,CASSSPQSGPDTQYF,TGTGCCAGCAGTTCCCCACAAAGTGGGCCAGATACGCAGTATTTT
TRBJ1-5,-,TRBV6-1,-,14,CASSSNRSNQPQHF,TGTGCCAGCAGTTCGAACAGGTCCAATCAGCCCCAGCATTTT
TRBJ1-4,-,TRBV5-1,TRBD1,15,CASSATGGGNEKLFF,TGCGCCAGCAGCGCTACAGGGGGGGGCAATGAAAAACTGTTTTTT
TRBJ2-2,-,TRBV11-3,TRBD1,15,CASSRGQGGTGELFF,TGTGCCAGCAGCCGGGGACAGGGAGGCACCGGGGAGCTGTTTTTT
TRBJ1-3,-,TRBV5-1,-,15,CASSSGLSSGNTIYF,TGCGCCAGCAGCTCCGGACTGAGCTCTGGAAACACCATATATTTT
TRBJ1-1,-,TRBV6-5,-,11,CASVRNTEAFF,TGTGCCAGCGTGAGGAACACTGAAGCTTTCTTT
TRBJ1-2,-,TRBV5-1,TRBD1,14,CASSLGQGHYGYTF,TGCGCCAGCAGCCTTGGACAGGGCCACTATGGCTACACCTTC
TRBJ1-2,-,TRBV19,-,13,CASSTTDLYGYTF,TGTGCCAGTAGCACGACAGATCTCTATGGCTACACCTTC
TRBJ2-1,-,TRBV5-1,TRBD2,15,CASSLAGGNINEQFF,TGCGCCAGCAGCTTGGCGGGAGGAAATATAAATGAGCAGTTCTTC
TRBJ1-1,-,TRBV29-1,TRBD1,14,CSVLRRDRATEAFF,TGCAGCGTCTTGCGTCGGGACAGGGCCACTGAAGCTTTCTTT
TRBJ2-7,few,TRBV2,TRBD1,13,CASRGTGNYEQYF,TGTGCCAGCAGAGGGACAGGGAACTACGAGCAGTACTTC
TRBJ2-1,-,TRBV19,-,15,CASSFFATSYNEQFF,TGTGCCAGTAGTTTTTTTGCTACCTCCTACAATGAGCAGTTCTTC
TRBJ1-1,-,TRBV19,-,14,CASSSGRGNTEAFF,TGTGCCAGTAGTAGCGGCAGGGGGAACACTGAAGCTTTCTTT
TRBJ1-4,-,TRBV30,-,14,CAWSVRARGEKLFF,TGTGCCTGGAGTGTACGGGCCCGGGGTGAAAAACTGTTTTTT